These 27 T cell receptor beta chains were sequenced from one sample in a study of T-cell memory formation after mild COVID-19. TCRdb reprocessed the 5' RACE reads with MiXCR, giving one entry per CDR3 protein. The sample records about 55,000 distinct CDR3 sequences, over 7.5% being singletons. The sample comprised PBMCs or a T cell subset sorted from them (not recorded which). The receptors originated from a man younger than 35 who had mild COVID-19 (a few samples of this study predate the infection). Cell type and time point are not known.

The CDR3 loop reads CASSVRLDYSNQPQHF. In DNA, the CDR3 is TGTGCCAGCAGTGTCCGGTTGGACTATAGCAATCAGCCCCAGCATTTT. The V and J genes are TRBV12-3 or TRBV12-4 and TRBJ1-5; no reliable D call. The CDR3 loop spans 16 amino acids. V shed 5 bases and J shed 0 bases, with 14 bases lying between them.

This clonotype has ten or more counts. CDR3 protein: CASSQMRHFTDTQYF. DNA for the CDR3: TGCGCCAGCAGCCAAATGCGTCACTTCACAGATACGCAGTATTTT. The chain employs TRBV5-1 and TRBJ2-3, with D unclear. The V gene's germline CDR1 is SGHRS and CDR2 YFSETQ. CDR3 length: 15 amino acids. Trimming pared 4 bases from V and 2 bases from J, leaving 14 bases between. The full variable domain, completed using reference TRBV5-1 and TRBJ2-3, is KAGVTQTPRYLIKTRGQQVTLSCSPISGHRSVSWYQQTPGQGLQFLFEYFSETQRNKGNFPGRFSGRQFSNSRSEMNVSTLELGDSALYLCASSQMRHFTDTQYFGPGTRLTVL.

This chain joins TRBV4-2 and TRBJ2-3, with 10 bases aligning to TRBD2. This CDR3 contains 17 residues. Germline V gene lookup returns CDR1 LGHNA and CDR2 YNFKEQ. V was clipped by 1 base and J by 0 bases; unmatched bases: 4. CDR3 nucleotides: TGTGCCAGCAGCCAAGTAGCGGGGGGCGTAAGCACAGATACGCAGTATTTT. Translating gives CASSQVAGGVSTDTQYF.

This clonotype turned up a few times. The CDR3 sequence is CASSRGKGGNQPQHF. The CDR3 DNA follows: TGTGCCAGCAGCCGAGGGAAGGGGGGCAATCAGCCCCAGCATTTT. The chain couples TRBV3-2 to TRBJ1-5; the table's TRBD1 call for D was not verified on the DNA. TRBV3-2 is a documented pseudogene. This CDR3 comprises 15 residues.

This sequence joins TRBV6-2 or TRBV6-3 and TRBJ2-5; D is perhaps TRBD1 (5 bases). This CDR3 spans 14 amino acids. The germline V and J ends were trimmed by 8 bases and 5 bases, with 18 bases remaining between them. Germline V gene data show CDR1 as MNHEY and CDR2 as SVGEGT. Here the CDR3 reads CASGEGQGWETQYF. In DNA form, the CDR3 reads TGTGCCAGCGGGGAAGGGCAGGGTTGGGAGACCCAGTACTTC.

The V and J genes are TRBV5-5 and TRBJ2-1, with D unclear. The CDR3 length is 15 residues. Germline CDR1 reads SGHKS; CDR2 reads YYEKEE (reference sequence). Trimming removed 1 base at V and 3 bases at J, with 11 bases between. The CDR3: CASSLLGGLYNEQFF. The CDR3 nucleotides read TGTGCCAGCAGCTTGTTGGGTGGCCTCTACAATGAGCAGTTCTTC.

In DNA form, the CDR3 reads TGTGCCACCAGCAGAAACAGGAACGACAATGAGCAGTTCTTC. Amino acids: CATSRNRNDNEQFF. The V and J genes are TRBV15 and TRBJ2-1; perhaps TRBD1 as D (5 bases). The V gene lost 2 bases and the J gene lost 5 bases, with 10 bases spanning the gap. The CDR3 contains 14 residues. Germline V CDR1 and CDR2: LNHNV, YYDKDF (reference sequence).

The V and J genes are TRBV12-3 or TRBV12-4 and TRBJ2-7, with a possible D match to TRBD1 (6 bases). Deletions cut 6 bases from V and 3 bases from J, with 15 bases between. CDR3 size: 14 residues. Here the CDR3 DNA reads TGTGCCAGCAGAGCCGGGACACCTTTCTACGAGCAGTACTTC. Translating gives CASRAGTPFYEQYF.

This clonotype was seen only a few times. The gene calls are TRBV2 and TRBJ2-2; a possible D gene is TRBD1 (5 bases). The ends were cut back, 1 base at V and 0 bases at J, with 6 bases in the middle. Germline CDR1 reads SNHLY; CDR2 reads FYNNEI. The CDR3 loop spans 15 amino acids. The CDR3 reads CASSEGQSNTGELFF. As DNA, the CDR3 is TGTGCCAGCAGTGAAGGACAGTCGAACACCGGGGAGCTGTTTTTT.

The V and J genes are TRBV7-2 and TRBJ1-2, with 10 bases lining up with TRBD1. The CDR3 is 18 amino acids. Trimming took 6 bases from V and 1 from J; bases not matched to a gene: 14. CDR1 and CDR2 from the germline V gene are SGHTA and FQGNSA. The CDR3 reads CASRPRGQGPFGNYGYTF. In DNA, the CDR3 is TGTGCCAGCAGGCCAAGGGGACAGGGGCCCTTTGGTAACTATGGCTACACCTTC. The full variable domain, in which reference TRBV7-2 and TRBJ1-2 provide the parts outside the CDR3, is GAGVSQSPSNKVTEKGKDVELRCDPISGHTALYWYRQSLGQGLEFLIYFQGNSAPDKSGLPSDRFSAERTGGSVSTLTIQRTQQEDSAVYLCASRPRGQGPFGNYGYTFGSGTRLTVV.

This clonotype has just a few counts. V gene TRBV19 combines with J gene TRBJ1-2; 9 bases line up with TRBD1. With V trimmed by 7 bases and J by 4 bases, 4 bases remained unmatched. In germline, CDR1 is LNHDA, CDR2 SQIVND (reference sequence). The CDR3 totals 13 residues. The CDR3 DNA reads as TGTGCCAGTACCCGGGACAGGGTCTATGGCTACACCTTC. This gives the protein CASTRDRVYGYTF.

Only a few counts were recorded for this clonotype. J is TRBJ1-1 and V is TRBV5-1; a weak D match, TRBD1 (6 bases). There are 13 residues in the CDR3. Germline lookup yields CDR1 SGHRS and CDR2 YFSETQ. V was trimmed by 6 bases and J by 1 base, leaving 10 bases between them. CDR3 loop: CASTQGRNTEAFF. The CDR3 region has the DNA TGCGCCAGCACCCAGGGGCGGAACACTGAAGCTTTCTTT.

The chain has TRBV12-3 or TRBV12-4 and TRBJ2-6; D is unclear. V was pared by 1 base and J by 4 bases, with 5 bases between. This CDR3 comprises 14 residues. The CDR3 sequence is CASSLDRGANVLTF. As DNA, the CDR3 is TGTGCCAGCAGTTTAGACCGAGGGGCCAACGTCCTGACTTTC.

The CDR3 region has the DNA TGTGCCAGCAGCTTGGAACAGGGGATGGAGCAGTACGTC. Its protein is CASSLEQGMEQYV. The genes are TRBV7-6 and TRBJ2-7, with TRBD1 matching over 7 bases. This CDR3 is built from 13 residues. Per germline, CDR1 SGHVS and CDR2 FNYEAQ. The V gene end was trimmed by 3 bases and the J gene end by 7 bases; junction bases not matched to a gene: 6.

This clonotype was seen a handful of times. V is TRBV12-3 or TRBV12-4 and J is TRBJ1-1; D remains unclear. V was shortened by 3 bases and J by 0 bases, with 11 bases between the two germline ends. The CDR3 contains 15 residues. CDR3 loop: CASSFRGKLNTEAFF. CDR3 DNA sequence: TGTGCCAGCAGTTTTAGAGGGAAACTGAACACTGAAGCTTTCTTT.

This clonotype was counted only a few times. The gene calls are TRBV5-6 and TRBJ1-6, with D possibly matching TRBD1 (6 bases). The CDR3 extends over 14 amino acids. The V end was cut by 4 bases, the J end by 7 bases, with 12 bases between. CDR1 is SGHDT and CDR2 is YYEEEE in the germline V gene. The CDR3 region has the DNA TGTGCCAGCAGCCTGACAGGCTTAAATTCACCCCTCCACTTT. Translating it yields CASSLTGLNSPLHF.

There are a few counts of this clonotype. The CDR3: CASRLPGAPNNEQFF. Here the CDR3 DNA reads TGCGCCAGCCGACTCCCGGGGGCCCCAAACAATGAGCAGTTCTTC. The chain combines TRBV10-2 with TRBJ2-1, with D perhaps TRBD1 or TRBD2 (6 bases each). Germline CDR1 WSHSY, CDR2 SAAADI. The ends were cut back, 8 bases at V and 5 bases at J, with 19 bases in the middle. The CDR3 sequence is 15 residues long.

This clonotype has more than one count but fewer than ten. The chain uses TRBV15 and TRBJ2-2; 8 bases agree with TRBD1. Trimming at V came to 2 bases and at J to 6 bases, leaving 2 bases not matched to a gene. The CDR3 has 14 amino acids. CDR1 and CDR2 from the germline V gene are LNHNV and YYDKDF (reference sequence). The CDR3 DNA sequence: TGTGCCACCAGCAGAAACAGGGGGTCCGGGGAGCTGTTTTTT. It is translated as CATSRNRGSGELFF.

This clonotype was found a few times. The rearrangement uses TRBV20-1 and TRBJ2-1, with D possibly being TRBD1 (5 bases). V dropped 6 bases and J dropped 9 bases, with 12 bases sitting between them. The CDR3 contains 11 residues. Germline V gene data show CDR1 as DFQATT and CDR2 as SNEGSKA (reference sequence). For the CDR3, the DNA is TGCAGTGCGCCCAGGGTTAGTGAGCAGTTCTTC. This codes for CSAPRVSEQFF.

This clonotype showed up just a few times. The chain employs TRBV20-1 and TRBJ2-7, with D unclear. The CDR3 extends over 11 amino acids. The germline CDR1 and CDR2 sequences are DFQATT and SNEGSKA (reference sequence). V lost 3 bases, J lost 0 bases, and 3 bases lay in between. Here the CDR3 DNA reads TGCAGTGCTAGCGGCTCCTACGAGCAGTACGTC. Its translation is CSASGSYEQYV.

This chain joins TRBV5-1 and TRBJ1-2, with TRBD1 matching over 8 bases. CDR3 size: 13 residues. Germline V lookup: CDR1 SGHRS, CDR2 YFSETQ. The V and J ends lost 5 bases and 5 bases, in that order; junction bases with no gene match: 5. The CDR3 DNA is TGCGCCAGCAGAATCCGACAGGGGTATGGCTACACCTTC. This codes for CASRIRQGYGYTF.

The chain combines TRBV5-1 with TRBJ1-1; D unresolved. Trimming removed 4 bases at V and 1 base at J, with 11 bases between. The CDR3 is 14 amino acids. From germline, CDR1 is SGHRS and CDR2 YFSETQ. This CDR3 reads CASSPTRQNTEAFF. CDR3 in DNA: TGCGCCAGCAGCCCGACCCGGCAGAACACTGAAGCTTTCTTT.

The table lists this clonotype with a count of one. The CDR3 DNA is TGTGCCAGCAGCCTTGGACAGGGGGCGAATCAGCCCCAGCATTTT. As protein: CASSLGQGANQPQHF. The rearrangement links TRBV7-9 to TRBJ1-5, with TRBD1 identical over 11 bases. Germline values: CDR1 SEHNR, CDR2 FQNEAQ (reference sequence). The V and J ends lost 5 bases and 4 bases, in that order; junction bases with no gene match: 4. The CDR3 consists of 15 residues.

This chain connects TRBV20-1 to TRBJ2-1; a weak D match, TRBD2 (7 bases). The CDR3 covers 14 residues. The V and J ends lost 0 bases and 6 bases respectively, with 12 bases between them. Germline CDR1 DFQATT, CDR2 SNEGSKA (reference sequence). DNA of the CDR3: TGCAGTGCTAGAGATTTGGGGGGGGCCAATGAGCAGTTCTTC. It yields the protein CSARDLGGANEQFF.

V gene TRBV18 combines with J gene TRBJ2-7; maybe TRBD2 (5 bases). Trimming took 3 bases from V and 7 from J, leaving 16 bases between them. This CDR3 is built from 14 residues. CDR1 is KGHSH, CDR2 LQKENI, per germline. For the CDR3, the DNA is TGTGCCAGCTCACCGGACGGGGTGGCGAGGGAGCAGTACGTC. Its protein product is CASSPDGVAREQYV.

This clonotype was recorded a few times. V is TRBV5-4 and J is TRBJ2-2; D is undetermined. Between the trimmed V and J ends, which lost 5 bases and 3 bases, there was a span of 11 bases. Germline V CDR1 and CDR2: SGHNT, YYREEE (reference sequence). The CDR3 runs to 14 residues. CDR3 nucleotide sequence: TGTGCCAGCAGTCCGTCGGGCTACACCGGGGAGCTGTTTTTT. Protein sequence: CASSPSGYTGELFF. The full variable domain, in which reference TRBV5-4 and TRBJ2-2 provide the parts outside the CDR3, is ETGVTQSPTHLIKTRGQQVTLRCSSQSGHNTVSWYQQALGQGPQFIFQYYREEENGRGNFPPRFSGLQFPNYSSELNVNALELDDSALYLCASSPSGYTGELFFGEGSRLTVL.

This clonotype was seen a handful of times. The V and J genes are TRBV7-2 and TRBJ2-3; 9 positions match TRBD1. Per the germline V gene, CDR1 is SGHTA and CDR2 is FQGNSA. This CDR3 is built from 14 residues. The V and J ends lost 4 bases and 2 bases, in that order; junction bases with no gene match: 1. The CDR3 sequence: CASSWDRVTDTQYF. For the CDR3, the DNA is TGTGCCAGCAGCTGGGACAGGGTCACAGATACGCAGTATTTT.